The 14 T cell receptor beta chains below all came from one sample that was sequenced in a study of T cells after yellow fever vaccination (dated by TCRdb to about 2019). The sample's treatment or condition label, decoded: live attenuated yellow fever vaccine strain. Libraries were made using 5' RACE. The run used an Illumina NovaSeq 6000. Through fastp at Q25 and MiXCR, TCRdb rebuilt clones from the public reads, retaining in-frame beta chains. Identical CDR3 protein sequences are pooled into one entry, listed with their most common genes and DNA. The sample table holds about 340,000 distinct CDR3 sequences, of which approximately 13% were seen once. The ten largest make up 3.2% of the sample. The sequencing here drew on CD4+ T cells sorted from PBMCs, taken 15 days after the yellow fever booster vaccination. Receptors were obtained from a man between 18 and 35 years old who received the YFV17D yellow fever vaccine.

The rearrangement joins TRBV7-2 to TRBJ2-7, with D uncertain. Trimming took off 4 bases at V and 5 bases at J, with 12 bases between the two ends. This CDR3 has 13 residues. Germline CDR1 reads SGHTA; CDR2 reads FQGNSA. The CDR3 loop is CASSSAYGNEQYF. CDR3 sequence (DNA): TGTGCCAGCAGCTCGGCTTACGGCAACGAGCAGTACTTC.

The CDR3 reads CASSLGSGGGLNTDTQYF. CDR3 sequence (DNA): TGTGCCAGCAGCTTAGGTAGCGGGGGGGGACTAAACACAGATACGCAGTATTTT. The chain recombines TRBV7-8 with TRBJ2-3, with 11 positions matching TRBD2. J gave up 2 bases and V 1 base, and 8 bases lay outside the gene matches. CDR3 size: 18 residues. From germline, CDR1 is SGHVS and CDR2 FQNEAQ.

This clonotype has just a few counts. The chain is built from TRBV6-6 and TRBJ2-5, with D possibly called TRBD1 or TRBD2 (7 bases each). The CDR3 loop spans 14 amino acids. CDR1 is MNHNY and CDR2 is SVGAGI in the germline V gene (reference sequence). Trimming shortened V by 5 bases and J by 5 bases, and 15 bases separated the two germline ends. In DNA, the CDR3 is TGTGCCAGCAGTCCCCCCAGGGGGGGGGAGACCCAGTACTTC. Amino acids: CASSPPRGGETQYF.

This chain links TRBV24-1 with TRBJ1-5; D possibly corresponds to TRBD1 (6 bases). Trimming removed 9 bases at V and 2 bases at J, with 13 bases between. Germline V CDR1 and CDR2: KGHDR, SFDVKD. The CDR3 contains 14 residues. DNA of the CDR3: TGTGCCACCGGGGGCAGGGATGGCAATCAGCCCCAGCATTTT. Amino acids: CATGGRDGNQPQHF.

The rearrangement joins TRBV20-1 to TRBJ1-2; D not certain. Germline V gene sequence: CDR1 DFQATT, CDR2 SNEGSKA (reference sequence). V was cut by 6 bases and J by 5 bases, with 19 bases left in between. The CDR3 extends over 14 amino acids. CDR3 protein: CSAPGPSGSYGYTF. Written as DNA, the CDR3 is TGCAGTGCCCCCGGACCCTCGGGGTCTTATGGCTACACCTTC.

With respect to this clonotype: The junction does not match germline at one end; this may be a read error. The gene calls are TRBV2 and TRBJ1-4; D is unclear. Germline V gene lookup returns CDR1 SNHLY and CDR2 FYNNEI. CDR3 length: 13 residues. The CDR3: CASAPGIERRRLF. As DNA, the CDR3 is TGTGCCAGCGCCCCAGGTATCGAAAGGCGCCGGCTTTTT.

The rearrangement uses TRBV21-1 and TRBJ2-7; the D call TRBD2 from the table was never checked on the DNA. TRBV21-1 is a known pseudogene. The CDR3 is 12 residues long. CDR3 sequence (DNA): TGTGCCAGCAGGATGACTAGCGGGGAGGAGTACTTC. This gives the protein CASRMTSGEEYF.

This clonotype has just a few counts. This chain joins TRBV10-3 and TRBJ2-7, with TRBD1 matching 8 bases. In germline, CDR1 is ENHRY, CDR2 SYGVKD. Trimming took 5 bases from V and 6 from J; bases not matched to a gene: 6. The CDR3 extends over 13 amino acids. The CDR3 nucleotides are TGTGCCATCAGTTCTACAGGGGGAGCCGAGCAGTACTTC. This translates into CAISSTGGAEQYF.

J is TRBJ2-2 and V is TRBV5-1; no definite D call. Germline V gene lookup returns CDR1 SGHRS and CDR2 YFSETQ. Trimming took off 0 bases at V and 4 bases at J, with 7 bases between the two ends. CDR3 size: 14 residues. CDR3 loop: CASSLGLVTGELFF. CDR3 bases: TGCGCCAGCAGCTTGGGGTTGGTCACCGGGGAGCTGTTTTTT.

In this sample, this clonotype turned up a few times. The V gene is TRBV20-1, the J gene TRBJ2-4; no firm D call. CDR3 length: 11 residues. Trimming removed 7 bases from V and 7 bases from J, with 11 bases in between. In germline, CDR1 is DFQATT, CDR2 SNEGSKA (reference sequence). In DNA form, the CDR3 reads TGCAGTGGAGACCCCGGGAACATTCAGTACTTC. Translating it yields CSGDPGNIQYF.

The DNA for the CDR3 is TGCGCCAGCAGCCCCCCTGAGGTCGGGGCGCAGTATTTT. It translates to CASSPPEVGAQYF. The chain carries TRBV5-1 and TRBJ2-3; weak D call: TRBD2 (5 bases). The V gene's germline CDR1 is SGHRS and CDR2 YFSETQ. This CDR3 comprises 13 residues. V lost 4 bases to trimming and J lost 10 bases, with 16 bases between them. Full variable domain (rest looked up from reference TRBV5-1 and TRBJ2-3): KAGVTQTPRYLIKTRGQQVTLSCSPISGHRSVSWYQQTPGQGLQFLFEYFSETQRNKGNFPGRFSGRQFSNSRSEMNVSTLELGDSALYLCASSPPEVGAQYFGPGTRLTVL.

This chain links TRBV7-2 with TRBJ1-4; D gene uncertain. Trimming left V 3 bases short and J 7 bases short, with 12 bases between. Germline V gives CDR1 SGHTA, CDR2 FQGNSA. The CDR3 length is 14 residues. The CDR3: CASSFGGLGEKLFF. For the CDR3, the DNA is TGTGCCAGCAGCTTTGGCGGGTTGGGTGAAAAACTGTTTTTT.

This clonotype was counted at least ten times. The rearrangement joins TRBV20-1 to TRBJ2-5; 10 bases are shared with TRBD2. V was clipped by 4 bases and J by 0 bases; unmatched bases: 5. Germline loops: CDR1 DFQATT, CDR2 SNEGSKA (reference sequence). The CDR3 sequence is 15 residues long. CDR3 nucleotide sequence: TGCAGTGCTACCGGACTAGCGGAGAACCAAGAGACCCAGTACTTC. Protein: CSATGLAENQETQYF.

This clonotype appeared a few times. This rearrangement joins TRBV5-6 to TRBJ2-1; 7 bases align to TRBD1. CDR1 and CDR2 from the germline V gene are SGHDT and YYEEEE. V was clipped by 5 bases and J by 2 bases; unmatched bases: 7. The CDR3 runs to 15 residues. The CDR3 here is CASRGYRGPYNEQFF. For the CDR3, the DNA is TGTGCCAGCAGGGGCTACAGGGGCCCCTACAATGAGCAGTTCTTC.